The 16 T cell receptor beta chains presented below share a single source sample, sequenced in a study of blood T cells in healthy people across ages. A second PCR, run for roughly 7 to 12 cycles, used a sample-barcoded 5' primer plus a J-beta primer mix. One entry per CDR3 protein, called by TCRdb with MiXCR from the 5' RACE reads. The repertoire holds about 1 million distinct CDR3 sequences, less than 50% seen once, with about 19% in the top ten. Sequencing was carried out using blood. The receptor source for this set is a woman between 55 and 75 years old in good health.

In its sample, this clonotype was seen a few times. This chain links TRBV7-9 with TRBJ2-5; D is perhaps TRBD1 (6 bases). Germline CDR1 SEHNR, CDR2 FQNEAQ (reference sequence). This CDR3 contains 15 residues. Trimming took off 7 bases at V and 2 bases at J, with 17 bases between the two ends. The CDR3 loop is CASTSLWTEQETQYF. In nucleotides, the CDR3 is TGTGCCAGCACCTCATTATGGACAGAACAAGAGACCCAGTACTTC. Looking up the rest from reference TRBV7-9 and TRBJ2-5 gives the full variable domain: DTGVSQNPRHKITKRGQNVTFRCDPISEHNRLYWYRQTLGQGPEFLTYFQNEAQLEKSRLLSDRFSAERPKGSFSTLEIQRTEQGDSAMYLCASTSLWTEQETQYFGPGTRLLVL.

The V and J genes are TRBV29-1 and TRBJ2-5, with 7 bases lining up with TRBD2. The CDR3 spans 17 residues. Trimming cost V 2 bases and J 1 base; bases outside gene matches: 13. Germline V lookup: CDR1 SQVTM, CDR2 ANQGSEA. The CDR3, as DNA: TGCAGCGTTGAACGGGGTACTAGCGACATATCCCAAGAGACCCAGTACTTC. This sequence encodes CSVERGTSDISQETQYF. Full variable domain (outside the CDR3, taken from reference TRBV29-1 and TRBJ2-5): SAVISQKPSRDICQRGTSLTIQCQVDSQVTMMFWYRQQPGQSLTLIATANQGSEATYESGFVIDKFPISRPNLTFSTLTVSNMSPEDSSIYLCSVERGTSDISQETQYFGPGTRLLVL.

This clonotype was counted between two and nine times. Here the CDR3 reads CASSVGQPRGNQPQHF. In nucleotides, the CDR3 is TGTGCCAGCAGTGTGGGACAGCCACGGGGCAATCAGCCCCAGCATTTT. V is TRBV2 and J is TRBJ1-5, with 7 positions matching TRBD1. This CDR3 spans 16 amino acids. Germline V lookup: CDR1 SNHLY, CDR2 FYNNEI. Germline trimming cut 4 bases from V and 2 bases from J; bases unmatched to any gene: 8.

This clonotype was found once. One base away lies a much larger clone, so this may be a sequencing read error. The rearrangement uses TRBV20-1 and TRBJ2-1, with 7 bases matching TRBD2. The CDR3 is 11 residues long. The germline V gene encodes CDR1 DFQATT and CDR2 SNEGSKA (reference sequence). With V trimmed by 6 bases and J by 9 bases, 5 bases remained unmatched. As DNA, the CDR3 is TGCAGTGCGTGGGACTATGCTGAGCAGTTCTTC. Its protein product is CSAWDYAEQFF.

This clonotype appeared once. This chain links TRBV6-1 with TRBJ2-5; D not resolved. The germline gives CDR1 MNHNS, CDR2 SASEGT. This CDR3 has 11 residues. V lost 8 bases and J 5 bases, leaving 9 bases between the germline ends. This CDR3 reads CASLLGETQYF. CDR3 nucleotides: TGTGCCAGCCTCCTTGGGGAGACCCAGTACTTC.

The chain uses TRBV20-1 and TRBJ2-7; no definite D call. The ends were cut back, 5 bases at V and 9 bases at J, with 17 bases in the middle. Germline V gene lookup returns CDR1 DFQATT and CDR2 SNEGSKA (reference sequence). This CDR3 has 12 amino acids. The CDR3 loop is CSASFRREGQYF. The CDR3 DNA reads as TGCAGTGCTTCCTTCCGGAGAGAAGGGCAGTACTTC.

In this sample, this clonotype turned up a few times. The chain's CDR3 is CASSQDRAGGGGQFF. The CDR3 nucleotides are TGTGCCAGCAGCCAAGATCGGGCAGGGGGCGGAGGGCAGTTCTTC. The chain carries TRBV3-1 and TRBJ2-1, with TRBD1 matching over 8 bases. The junction had 10 bases not matched to a gene; V was cut back by 0 bases and J by 12 bases. The CDR3 runs 15 residues. Germline V gives CDR1 LGHDT, CDR2 YNNKEL (reference sequence).

This clonotype has a count of ten or more. The chain combines TRBV12-3 or TRBV12-4 with TRBJ2-3; a possible D gene is TRBD2 (6 bases). V shed 3 bases and J shed 7 bases, with 14 bases lying between them. The CDR3 covers 14 residues. DNA of the CDR3: TGTGCCAGCAGTTTGCAGGAGGGCCGGTATACGCAGTATTTT. Encoded protein: CASSLQEGRYTQYF.

The chain uses TRBV6-5 and TRBJ2-1, with D maybe TRBD1 (6 bases). The CDR3 sequence is 13 residues long. Trimming took 0 bases from V and 9 from J, leaving 9 bases between them. Germline assignment: CDR1 MNHEY and CDR2 SVGAGI. As DNA, the CDR3 is TGTGCCAGCAGTTACTCGACCAGGGGTGAGCAGTTCTTC. Amino acids: CASSYSTRGEQFF.

There are a few counts of this clonotype. This chain joins TRBV13 and TRBJ2-3; the D gene could be TRBD1 or TRBD2 (5 bases each). V was pared by 7 bases and J by 9 bases, with 14 bases between. The CDR3 extends over 12 amino acids. Per germline, CDR1 PRHDT and CDR2 FYEKMQ (reference sequence). CDR3 coding DNA: TGTGCCAGCACCTCCTCGGGACGAACGCAGTATTTT. Protein: CASTSSGRTQYF. Looking up the rest from reference TRBV13 and TRBJ2-3 gives the full variable domain: AAGVIQSPRHLIKEKRETATLKCYPIPRHDTVYWYQQGPGQDPQFLISFYEKMQSDKGSIPDRFSAQQFSDYHSELNMSSLELGDSALYFCASTSSGRTQYFGPGTRLTVL.

The rearrangement joins TRBV7-6 to TRBJ2-3, with 11 bases aligning to TRBD2. The CDR3 has 14 residues. V shed 5 bases, J shed 4 bases, and the junction held 2 bases outside the gene matches. Per germline, CDR1 SGHVS and CDR2 FNYEAQ. The CDR3 loop is CASSTSGSADTQYF. As DNA, the CDR3 is TGTGCCAGCAGCACTAGCGGGAGCGCAGATACGCAGTATTTT.

With regard to this clonotype: One end of the junction fails to match germline, which may point to a read error. The CDR3 bases are TGTGCCAGCAGTTGGAAGGGGAGGAACCCTGAAGCTTTCTTT. Translated, it gives CASSWKGRNPEAFF. J is TRBJ1-1 and V is TRBV27; possible D gene TRBD1, 5 bases. Looked up from germline, CDR1 is MNHEY and CDR2 is SMNVEV (reference sequence). The CDR3 contains 14 residues.

Points on this clonotype: A much larger clone lies one base from this, so it may be a read error. The chain employs TRBV7-9 and TRBJ2-6; tentatively, D is TRBD1 or TRBD2 (6 bases each). Germline V lookup: CDR1 SEHNR, CDR2 FQNEAQ (reference sequence). V was shortened by 11 bases and J by 0 bases, with 23 bases between the two germline ends. This CDR3 is built from 18 residues. The CDR3 here is CAGRDLGGFDSGANVLTF. CDR3 coding DNA: TGTGCCGGCCGGGACTTGGGGGGCTTTGACTCTGGGGCCAACGTCCTGACTTTC.

The table lists this clonotype with a few counts. The chain joins TRBV20-1 to TRBJ1-5; a possible D gene is TRBD1 (5 bases). Germline V gene sequence: CDR1 DFQATT, CDR2 SNEGSKA (reference sequence). The V end was cut by 3 bases, the J end by 3 bases, with 18 bases between. This CDR3 contains 16 residues. CDR3 nucleotides: TGCAGTGCTAGTAGAGGTAGGGACGGGGTCAATCAGCCCCAGCATTTT. It translates to CSASRGRDGVNQPQHF.

This clonotype was detected only a few times. This chain links TRBV18 with TRBJ1-4; perhaps TRBD1 as D (5 bases). The CDR3 contains 14 residues. Trimming left V 4 bases short and J 4 bases short, with 10 bases between. The germline V gene has CDR1 KGHSH and CDR2 LQKENI. Written as DNA, the CDR3 is TGTGCCAGCTCACGGGACGGATTTAATGAAAAACTGTTTTTT. Protein product: CASSRDGFNEKLFF.

This chain links TRBV9 with TRBJ2-5; 11 nucleotides match TRBD2. Germline V gives CDR1 SGDLS, CDR2 YYNGEE. This CDR3 spans 15 amino acids. Trimming at V came to 3 bases and at J to 4 bases, leaving 5 bases not matched to a gene. The CDR3: CASSGDSGRGETQYF. The CDR3, as DNA: TGTGCCAGCAGCGGGGATAGCGGGAGGGGAGAGACCCAGTACTTC.